The 4 T cell receptor beta chains reported below all come from one sample, sequenced in a study of T cells after somatic rescue of genetic block. Profiling relied on immunoSEQ multiplex PCR, and the TCRdb table lists in-frame clones only, not all of them. The table records 110,000 or so clones, 75% to 95% of them present only once. The sequencing sample was made of peripheral blood mononuclear cells (PBMCs). The receptors were sampled from a woman between 18 and 29 years old.

The chain is built from TRBV27 and TRBJ2-7, with D perhaps given as TRBD1 or TRBD2 (6 bases each). The CDR3 covers 14 residues. V was cut by 6 bases and J by 5 bases, with 17 bases left in between. Germline values: CDR1 MNHEY, CDR2 SMNVEV (reference sequence). This CDR3 reads CASSEQGTGDEQYF. CDR3 sequence (DNA): TGTGCCAGCAGCGAACAGGGAACGGGGGACGAGCAGTACTTC.

In its sample, this clone was seen once. V usage is TRBV5-1 and J usage is TRBJ1-2; possible D gene TRBD1, 6 bases. CDR3 length: 15 residues. Germline V gene data show CDR1 as SGHRS and CDR2 as YFSETQ. Trimming took 0 bases from V and 1 from J, leaving 10 bases between them. Here the CDR3 DNA reads TGCGCCAGCAGCTTGGCCGCGGACAGTAACTATGGCTACACCTTC. It is translated as CASSLAADSNYGYTF. Supplemented by reference TRBV5-1 and TRBJ1-2, the full variable domain reads KAGVTQTPRYLIKTRGQQVTLSCSPISGHRSVSWYQQTPGQGLQFLFEYFSETQRNKGNFPGRFSGRQFSNSRSEMNVSTLELGDSALYLCASSLAADSNYGYTFGSGTRLTVV.

The chain has TRBV5-4 and TRBJ2-7; D perhaps matches TRBD2 (6 bases). Germline V gene sequence: CDR1 SGHNT, CDR2 YYREEE (reference sequence). The CDR3 has 16 residues. The ends were cut back, 5 bases at V and 0 bases at J, with 18 bases in the middle. CDR3: CASRAGPAGSSYEQYF. Written as DNA, the CDR3 is TGTGCCAGCAGGGCCGGCCCCGCCGGGAGCTCCTACGAGCAGTACTTC.

This chain joins TRBV4-1 and TRBJ1-2, with TRBD1 matching 9 bases. V shed 3 bases and J 5 bases; nucleotides not matched to a gene: 10. CDR3 length equals 16 residues. Germline CDR1 reads MGHRA; CDR2 reads YSYEKL. The CDR3 coding sequence is TGCGCCAGCAGCCAGGAATTAACAGACAGGGGGTATGGCTACACCTTC. Protein sequence: CASSQELTDRGYGYTF.